The source of this T cell receptor beta chain is a study of T cells after yellow fever vaccination. Study-level information: SMART-Seq v4 Ultra Low Input prepared libraries from low-cell fractions. Study conclusions and caveats: High-abundance clonotypes from the bulk population could contaminate FACS-sorted repertoires.

This clonotype was observed a few times. Its target is unknown. The CDR3 is 15 residues long. Trimming removed 5 bases at V and 7 bases at J, with 19 bases between. Template-switching 5'RACE yielded the TCR cDNA; a universal primer site and UMIs were added in the process. From the 5' RACE reads, TCRdb called clonotypes with MiXCR, one entry per CDR3 protein. The table shows over 300,000 distinct CDR3 sequences, with 3.6% occurring only once. Material: PBMCs, obtained on the day of the yellow fever booster vaccination. This chain uses TRBV12-3 or TRBV12-4 with TRBJ2-3; tentatively, D is TRBD1 (6 bases). The source of this sequence is a man in his late teens or twenties who received the YFV17D yellow fever vaccine. Here the CDR3 reads CASSRQEVRGNTQYF. In nucleotides, the CDR3 is TGTGCCAGCAGTCGACAGGAAGTAAGGGGCAATACGCAGTATTTT.